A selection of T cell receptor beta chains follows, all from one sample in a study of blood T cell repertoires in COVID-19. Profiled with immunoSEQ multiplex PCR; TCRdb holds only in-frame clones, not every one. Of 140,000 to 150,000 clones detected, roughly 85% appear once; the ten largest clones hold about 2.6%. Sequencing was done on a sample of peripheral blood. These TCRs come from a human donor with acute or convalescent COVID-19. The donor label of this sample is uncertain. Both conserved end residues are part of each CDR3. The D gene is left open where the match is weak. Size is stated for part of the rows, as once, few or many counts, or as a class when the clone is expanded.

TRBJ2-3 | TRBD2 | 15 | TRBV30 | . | TGTGCCTGGAGTGGGGGTAGCGGGATCACAGATACGCAGTATTTT | CAWSGGSGITDTQYF
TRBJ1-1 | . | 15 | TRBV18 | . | TGTGCCAGCTCACCATCCCAGGGCTGGAACACTGAAGCTTTCTTT | CASSPSQGWNTEAFF
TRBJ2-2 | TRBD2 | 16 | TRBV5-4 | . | TGTGCCAGCAGCTTAGCGGGGGGGCTGAGGACCGGGGAGCTGTTTTTT | CASSLAGGLRTGELFF
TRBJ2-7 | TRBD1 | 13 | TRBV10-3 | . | TGTGCCATCAGTCCCGACAGGGGCTACGAGCAGTACTTC | CAISPDRGYEQYF
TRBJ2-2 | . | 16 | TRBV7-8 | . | TGTGCCAGCAGCTTAGCCCAAGGGGCGAACACCGGGGAGCTGTTTTTT | CASSLAQGANTGELFF
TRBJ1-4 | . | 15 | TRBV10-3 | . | TGTGCCATCAGTGAGTCGTTCAGGGAACGAGAAAAACTGTTTTTT | CAISESFREREKLFF
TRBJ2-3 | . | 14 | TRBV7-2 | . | TGTGCCAGCACCTACCGTCCTAGCCAAGATACGCAGTATTTT | CASTYRPSQDTQYF
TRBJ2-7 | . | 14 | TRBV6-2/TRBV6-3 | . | TGTGCCAGCAGTACAGGGCTTAGCACCTACGAGCAGTACTTC | CASSTGLSTYEQYF
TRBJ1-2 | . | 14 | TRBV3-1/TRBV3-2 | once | TGTGCCAGCAGCCAAGATAGGCCAGGCTATGGCTACACCTTC | CASSQDRPGYGYTF
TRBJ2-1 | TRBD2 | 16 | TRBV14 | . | TGTGCCAGCAGCCAAGTTGGCGGGGGCTCCTACAATGAGCAGTTCTTC | CASSQVGGGSYNEQFF
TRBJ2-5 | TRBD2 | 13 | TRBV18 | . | TGTGCCAGCTTAGCGACTAGCGGGGAGACCCAGTACTTC | CASLATSGETQYF
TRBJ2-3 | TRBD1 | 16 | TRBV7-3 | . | TGTGCCAGCATCGATGCAGGGGGCTTGTTAACAGATACGCAGTATTTT | CASIDAGGLLTDTQYF
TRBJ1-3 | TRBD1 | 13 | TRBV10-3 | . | TGTGCCATGACTCAGGGGGCTGGAAACACCATATATTTT | CAMTQGAGNTIYF
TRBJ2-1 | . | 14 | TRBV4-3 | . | TGCGCCAGCAGCCACTCCGGAGGAGCTGCTGAGCAGTTCTTC | CASSHSGGAAEQFF
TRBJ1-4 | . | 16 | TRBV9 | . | TGTGCCAGCAGCCCCAGATTGACAGCAACTAATGAAAAACTGTTTTTT | CASSPRLTATNEKLFF
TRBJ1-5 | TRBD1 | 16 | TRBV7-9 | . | TGTGCCAGCAGCTTAGACCGGGACAGGGACGATCAGCCCCAGCATTTT | CASSLDRDRDDQPQHF
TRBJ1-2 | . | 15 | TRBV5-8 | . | TGTGCCAGCAGCTTAGGGGACATAGCTAACTATGGCTACACCTTC | CASSLGDIANYGYTF
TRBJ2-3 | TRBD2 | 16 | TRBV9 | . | TGTGCCAGCAGCGCCGAACTAGCGGGAGTATATGATACGCAGTATTTT | CASSAELAGVYDTQYF
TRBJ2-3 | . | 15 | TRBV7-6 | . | TGTGCCAGCAGCTTAGGGACTAGGGGGGTTAATACGCAGTATTTT | CASSLGTRGVNTQYF
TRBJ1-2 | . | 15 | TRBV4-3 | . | TGCGCCAGCAGCCAAAGGCTAGGGGGATTCGAGGGCTACACCTTC | CASSQRLGGFEGYTF
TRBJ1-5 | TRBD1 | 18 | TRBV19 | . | TGTGCCAGTAGCCAGCGGGACAGGCTAATTTTTAGCAATCAGCCCCAGCATTTT | CASSQRDRLIFSNQPQHF
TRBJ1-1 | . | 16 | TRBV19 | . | TGTGCCAGTAGTTCCGATCGACAGGCCTTCTACACTGAAGCTTTCTTT | CASSSDRQAFYTEAFF
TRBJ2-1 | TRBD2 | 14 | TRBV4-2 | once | TGTGCCAGCAGCCCGGCCAAGGGAGCGGGAGGTTGGTTCTTC | CASSPAKGAGGWFF
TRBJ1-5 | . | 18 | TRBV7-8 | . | TGTGCCAGCAGTTTTAGGGCTCTTGGGGGGATGAGCAATCAGCCCCAGCATTTT | CASSFRALGGMSNQPQHF
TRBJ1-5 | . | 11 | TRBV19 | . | TGTGCCAAGGTAAGGGGGGGGCCCCAGCATTTT | CAKVRGGPQHF
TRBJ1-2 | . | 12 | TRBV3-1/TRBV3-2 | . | TGTGCCAGCAGCCAAGATCTGTTAGTCTACACCTTC | CASSQDLLVYTF
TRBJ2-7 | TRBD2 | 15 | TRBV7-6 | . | TGTGCCAGCAGCTTAGAGACGGGAGGCCACTACGAGCAGTACTTC | CASSLETGGHYEQYF
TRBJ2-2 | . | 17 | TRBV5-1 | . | TGCGCCAGCAGCTTGGAGGGCCAGGGTAGTGGAACCGGGGAGCTGTTTTTT | CASSLEGQGSGTGELFF
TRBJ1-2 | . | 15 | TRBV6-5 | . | TGTGCCAGCAGTTACTCCCAGGACAGTTTCTATGGCTACACCTTC | CASSYSQDSFYGYTF
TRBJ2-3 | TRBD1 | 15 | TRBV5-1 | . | TGCGCCAGCAGAGGACAGGGGGTAAGCGCAGATACGCAGTATTTT | CASRGQGVSADTQYF
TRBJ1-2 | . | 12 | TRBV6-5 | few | TGTGCCACCTCCGCCCGGGATTGGGGCTACACCTTC | CATSARDWGYTF
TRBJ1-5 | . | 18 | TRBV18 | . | TGTGCCAGCTCACCCTCCCTGGGGGGAGTAGAGGGCAATCAGCCCCAGCATTTT | CASSPSLGGVEGNQPQHF
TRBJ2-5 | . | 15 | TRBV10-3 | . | TGTGCCATCAGTGAGTCAACAGGCCAGAGGGAGACCCAGTACTTC | CAISESTGQRETQYF
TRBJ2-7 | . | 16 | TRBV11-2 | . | TGTGCCAGCAGCTGGAGCGGTGTTGGCGGATACTACGAGCAGTACTTC | CASSWSGVGGYYEQYF
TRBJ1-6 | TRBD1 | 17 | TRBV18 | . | TGTGCCAGCTCACCGGAGATCGGGACAGCCAGCAATTCACCCCTCCACTTT | CASSPEIGTASNSPLHF
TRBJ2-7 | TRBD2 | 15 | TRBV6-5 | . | TGTGCCAGCAGTCGGGGACTAGCAAGCCCCGGCGAGCAGTACTTC | CASSRGLASPGEQYF
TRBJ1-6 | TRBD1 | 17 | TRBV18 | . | TGTGCCAGCTCACCACTAAGGACAGGGGATGTCAATTCACCCCTCCACTTT | CASSPLRTGDVNSPLHF
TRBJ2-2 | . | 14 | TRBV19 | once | TGTGCCAGTAGTATTGCAGGGAACACCGGGGAGCTGTTTTTT | CASSIAGNTGELFF
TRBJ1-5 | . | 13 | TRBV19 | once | TGTGCCAGTAGTATGGGAGGGTCGCAGCCCCAGCATTTT | CASSMGGSQPQHF
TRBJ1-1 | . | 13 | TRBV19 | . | TGTGCCGTCTCAGAGACACTGAACACTGAAGCTTTCTTT | CAVSETLNTEAFF
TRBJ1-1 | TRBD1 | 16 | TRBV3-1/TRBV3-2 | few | TGTGCCAGCAGCCCAACGCGGACAGGGACGAACACTGAAGCTTTCTTT | CASSPTRTGTNTEAFF
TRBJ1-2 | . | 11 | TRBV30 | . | TGTGCCTGGGGCAGATACTATGGCTACACCTTC | CAWGRYYGYTF
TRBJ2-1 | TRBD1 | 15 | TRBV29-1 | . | TGCAGCGTTTCTACAAACAGGGGGTTAGACAATGAGCAGTTCTTC | CSVSTNRGLDNEQFF
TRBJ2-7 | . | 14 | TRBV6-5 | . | TGTGCCAGCAGAACAGGAGCAAAGACCTACGAGCAGTACTTC | CASRTGAKTYEQYF
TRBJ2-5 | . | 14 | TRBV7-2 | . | TGTGCCAGCAGCCCTTGGACTCGAGTGGAGACCCAGTACTTC | CASSPWTRVETQYF
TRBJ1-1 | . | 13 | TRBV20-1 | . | TGCAGTGCTAGTCTGGGGGCGGACACTGAAGCTTTCTTT | CSASLGADTEAFF
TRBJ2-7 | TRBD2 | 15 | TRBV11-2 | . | TGTGCCAGCAGCGCTTGGACTAGACCTACGTACGAGCAGTACTTC | CASSAWTRPTYEQYF
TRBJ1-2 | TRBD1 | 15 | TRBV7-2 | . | TGTGCCAGCAGTTTTGCCCCGGGACAGGGCAATGGCTACACCTTC | CASSFAPGQGNGYTF
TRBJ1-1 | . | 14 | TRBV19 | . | TGTGCCAGTAGCCGAATAAGCCGGGACACTGAAGCTTTCTTT | CASSRISRDTEAFF
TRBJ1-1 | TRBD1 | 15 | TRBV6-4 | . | TGTGCCAGCAGTGAAGAAGGGGGCAGCTGGCGTGGGGCTTTCTTT | CASSEEGGSWRGAFF
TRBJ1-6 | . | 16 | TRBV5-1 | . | TGCGCCAGCAGCTTGGCTTCAGGGGTGTATTATTCACCCCTCCACTTT | CASSLASGVYYSPLHF
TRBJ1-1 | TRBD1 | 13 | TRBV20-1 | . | TGCAGTGCTAGTACGAAGGGGGCCGCTGAAGCTTTCTTT | CSASTKGAAEAFF
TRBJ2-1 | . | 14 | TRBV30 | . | TGTGCCCGGGGGACGGGACAGACCAACAATGAGCAGTTCTTC | CARGTGQTNNEQFF
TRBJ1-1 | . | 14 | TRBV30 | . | TGTGCCCGTACCAAACACCTCATGAACACTGAAGCTTTCTTT | CARTKHLMNTEAFF